This TCR beta chain was sequenced during a study of T cells in women clearing cervical HPV infection. Average input was approximately 1,100 ng genomic DNA for immunoSEQ TCR beta CDR3 amplification. Sequenced by immunoSEQ multiplex PCR; TCRdb stores in-frame clones only, minus some. This specimen shows 20,000 to 25,000 clones; the ten leading clones hold around 24%. As regards this clone: Its specificity is not known.

Study results and limitations: CIN3+ cases had significantly higher TCR repertoire richness than controls, but evenness did not differ.

Input material: blood buffy coat. This TCR was sampled from a woman aged 18-69 years with a cervical HPV16 infection that either progressed to CIN3+ or cleared (not recorded which).

Partial CDR3 DNA: TGCAGCGTTTCGACAGAACCCTACGAG. This codes for CSVSTEPYE. The full CDR3 reads CSVSTEPYEQYF. The J gene is TRBJ2-7, the V gene TRBV29-1, with D maybe TRBD1 (5 bases). The CDR3 goes on 3 residues after the read ends, and that part is filled in from the germline J gene. Germline CDR1 and CDR2: SQVTM and ANQGSEA. The V and J ends lost 5 bases and 2 bases respectively, with 10 bases between them. The length of the CDR3 is 12 residues.